The clone carrying this T cell receptor beta chain was found many times. Antigen: not known. Sample-barcoded 5' priming and a J-beta primer mix drove a second PCR of roughly 6 to 12 cycles. Via MiXCR, TCRdb re-called the 5' RACE reads, giving one row per CDR3 protein. Among more than 550,000 distinct CDR3 sequences, 22% were seen once, and the ten largest hold less than 25%. The sample belongs to a study of blood T cells in healthy people across ages. Study-level points and caveats: Among T cells, TCR beta diversity per million cells dropped roughly linearly as age rose. Because donor CMV status was unknown, expanded clonotype changes were possibly confounded.

This CDR3 spans 15 amino acids. V was pared by 7 bases and J by 3 bases, with 17 bases between. The V gene's germline CDR1 is KGHDR and CDR2 SFDVKD. The chain has TRBV24-1 and TRBJ1-2; D unclear. This TCR derives from a man in his sixties or seventies in good health. Sequences were obtained from blood. CDR3 in DNA: TGTGCCACCAGGGGGTCTGAGGGAGAAGACTATGGCTACACCTTC. Protein product: CATRGSEGEDYGYTF.